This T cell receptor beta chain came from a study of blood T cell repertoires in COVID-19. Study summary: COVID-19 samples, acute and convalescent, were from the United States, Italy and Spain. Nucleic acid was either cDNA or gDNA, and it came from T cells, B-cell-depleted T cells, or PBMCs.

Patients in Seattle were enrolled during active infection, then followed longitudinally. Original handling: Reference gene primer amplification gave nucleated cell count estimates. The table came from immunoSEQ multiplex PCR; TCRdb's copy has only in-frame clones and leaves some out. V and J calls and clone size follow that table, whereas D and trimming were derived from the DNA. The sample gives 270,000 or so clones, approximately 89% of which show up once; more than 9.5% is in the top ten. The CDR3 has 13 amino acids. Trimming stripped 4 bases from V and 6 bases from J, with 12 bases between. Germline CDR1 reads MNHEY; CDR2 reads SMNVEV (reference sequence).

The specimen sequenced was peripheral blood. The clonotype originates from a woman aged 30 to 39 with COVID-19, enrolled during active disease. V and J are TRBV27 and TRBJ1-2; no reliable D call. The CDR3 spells CASSSGHGNGYTF. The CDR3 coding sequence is TGTGCCAGCAGTTCCGGGCACGGGAATGGCTACACCTTC.